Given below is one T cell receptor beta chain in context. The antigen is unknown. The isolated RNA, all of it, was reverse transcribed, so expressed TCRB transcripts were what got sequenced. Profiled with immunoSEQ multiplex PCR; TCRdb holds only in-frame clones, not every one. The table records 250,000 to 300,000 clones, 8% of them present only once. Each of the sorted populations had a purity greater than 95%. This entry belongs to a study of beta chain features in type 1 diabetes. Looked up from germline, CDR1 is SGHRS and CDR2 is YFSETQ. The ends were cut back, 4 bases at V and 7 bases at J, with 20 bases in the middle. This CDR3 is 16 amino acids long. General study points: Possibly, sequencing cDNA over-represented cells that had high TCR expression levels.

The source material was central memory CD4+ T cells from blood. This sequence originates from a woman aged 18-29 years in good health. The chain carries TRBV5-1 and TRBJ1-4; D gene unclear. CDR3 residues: CASSPGEWGGFEKLFF. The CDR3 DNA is TGCGCCAGCAGCCCCGGAGAGTGGGGAGGGTTTGAAAAACTGTTTTTT.